The clone carrying this TCR beta chain has a handful of counts. The data derive from a study of blood T cell repertoires in COVID-19. The protocol was immunoSEQ multiplex PCR, while the TCRdb copy is restricted to in-frame clones and leaves out a portion. This sample has 300,000 or so clones; over 75% occur once, and the top ten carry around 1.1%. What was sequenced was PBMCs or T cells enriched from blood (not recorded which). This receptor was obtained from a woman in her thirties who had recovered from COVID-19.

DNA of the CDR3: TGTGCCAGCAGCCCTCAGGGGGCAACTAATGAAAAACTGTTTTTT. This gives the protein CASSPQGATNEKLFF. The V call is TRBV3-1 (or the pseudogene TRBV3-2), the J call TRBJ1-4, with TRBD1 matching 7 bases. Germline V CDR1 and CDR2: LGHDT, YNNKEL (reference sequence). The CDR3 runs to 15 residues. Losses at the gene ends were 4 bases for V and 0 bases for J; bases not matched to a gene: 2.